Listed below are T cell receptor beta chains from one sample, sequenced in a study of blood T cell repertoires in COVID-19. The assay was immunoSEQ multiplex PCR, and TCRdb's table has in-frame clones only and misses some. This sample carries about 130,000 clones, about 86% of them seen once, and the ten largest clones take approximately 10%. The sample comprised PBMCs or T cells enriched from blood (not recorded which). The receptor source for this set is a man aged 45-65 years who had recovered from COVID-19. The CDR3 runs from the conserved cysteine through the conserved F or W. D genes are given only for firm matches. Expanded clones get a size class; other rows say once, few or many, or leave the size out.

clone_size j_call d_call v_call cdr3_aa cdr3_nt
- TRBJ1-2 - TRBV28 CASSLSARPGGYTF TGTGCCAGCAGTTTGAGTGCGAGACCCGGGGGCTACACCTTC
few TRBJ1-5 TRBD1 TRBV28 CASQDRGNQPQHF TGTGCCAGCCAGGACAGGGGCAATCAGCCCCAGCATTTT
- TRBJ2-3 - TRBV5-1 CASSLGRIRTDTQYF TGCGCCAGCAGCTTGGGCAGGATACGCACAGATACGCAGTATTTT
- TRBJ1-1 - TRBV6-2/TRBV6-3 CASSYKFVRGNTEAFF TGTGCCAGCAGTTACAAGTTCGTCCGGGGGAACACTGAAGCTTTCTTT
- TRBJ2-6 TRBD1 TRBV19 CASSTQGYGANVLTF TGTGCCAGTAGTACACAGGGGTACGGGGCCAACGTCCTGACTTTC
few TRBJ2-3 TRBD2 TRBV5-1 CASSPGWVSGVADTQYF TGCGCCAGCAGCCCGGGGTGGGTTAGCGGGGTTGCAGATACGCAGTATTTT
- TRBJ1-4 - TRBV7-3 CASSLWVAGDEKLFF TGTGCCAGCAGCTTATGGGTGGCAGGGGATGAAAAACTGTTTTTT
- TRBJ1-3 - TRBV15 CATSRDTNRGGNTIYF TGTGCCACCAGCAGAGACACAAATCGGGGTGGAAACACCATATATTTT
- TRBJ2-1 - TRBV25-1 CASTPEGKSSYNEQFF TGTGCCAGCACCCCGGAGGGCAAGAGCTCCTACAATGAGCAGTTCTTC
- TRBJ1-6 - TRBV7-9 CASSFGGANSPLHF TGTGCCAGCAGCTTTGGAGGGGCTAATTCACCCCTCCACTTT
few TRBJ1-5 - TRBV7-2 CASSSQQDQPQHF TGTGCCAGCAGCTCCCAACAGGATCAGCCCCAGCATTTT
once TRBJ2-3 TRBD2 TRBV5-4 CASSPTSGGAYTDTQYF TGTGCCAGCAGCCCGACTAGCGGGGGGGCTTACACAGATACGCAGTATTTT
once TRBJ1-5 - TRBV15 CATSRQGNQPQHF TGTGCCACCAGCAGGCAGGGCAATCAGCCCCAGCATTTT
- TRBJ1-2 - TRBV12-3/TRBV12-4 CASSLAVLQVF TGTGCCAGCAGTTTAGCGGTGTTGCAGGTATTC
- TRBJ1-4 - TRBV18 CASSQETPATNEKLFF TGTGCCAGCTCACAAGAAACACCCGCAACTAATGAAAAACTGTTTTTT
- TRBJ2-7 TRBD1 TRBV6-2/TRBV6-3 CASSWTGTAYEQYF TGTGCCAGCAGCTGGACAGGTACAGCCTACGAGCAGTACTTC
- TRBJ1-5 TRBD1 TRBV28 CASRTAAGQLYNQPQHF TGTGCCAGCAGAACCGCGGCGGGACAGCTTTACAATCAGCCCCAGCATTTT
- TRBJ1-2 TRBD1 TRBV11-2 CASSLVPRTGRLGDYGYTF TGTGCCAGCAGCTTAGTTCCACGGACAGGGAGGCTAGGGGACTATGGCTACACCTTC
- TRBJ1-6 TRBD1 TRBV10-3 CAISVRGQDDSPLHF TGTGCCATCAGTGTGCGGGGACAGGACGATTCACCCCTCCACTTT
- TRBJ1-5 - TRBV27 CASSLGGDQPQHF TGTGCCAGCAGTTTAGGGGGGGATCAGCCCCAGCATTTT
- TRBJ1-5 TRBD1 TRBV6-5 CASRPTGGQPQHF TGTGCCAGCAGACCGACAGGGGGCCAGCCCCAGCATTTT
- TRBJ2-5 TRBD1 TRBV18 CASSPVTGVQETQYF TGTGCCAGCTCACCAGTGACAGGGGTTCAAGAGACCCAGTACTTC
- TRBJ2-1 TRBD1 TRBV5-1 CASSQRQGWDNEQFF TGCGCCAGCAGCCAGCGACAGGGTTGGGACAATGAGCAGTTCTTC
- TRBJ2-2 - TRBV21-1 CASSKDWGIGTGELFF -
- TRBJ1-2 TRBD1 TRBV19 CASSIEAGQGLLLYGYTF TGTGCCAGTAGTATAGAAGCGGGACAGGGGCTCTTACTATATGGCTACACCTTC
- TRBJ1-2 TRBD1 TRBV2 CASSWTGEQGGYTF TGTGCCAGCAGTTGGACAGGGGAGCAGGGTGGCTACACCTTC
- TRBJ2-5 - TRBV19 CASSLRGVETQYF TGTGCCAGTAGTCTCAGGGGCGTGGAGACCCAGTACTTC
- TRBJ1-5 - TRBV27 CASSLWGQAGENQPQHF TGTGCCAGCAGTTTATGGGGGCAAGCAGGGGAGAATCAGCCCCAGCATTTT
- TRBJ2-7 TRBD1 TRBV5-1 CASSSTGGEQYF TGCGCCAGCAGCAGCACAGGGGGCGAGCAGTACTTC
- TRBJ2-3 - TRBV5-1 CASSLGQITDTQYF TGCGCCAGCAGCTTGGGACAGATCACAGATACGCAGTATTTT
- TRBJ1-2 TRBD1 TRBV30 CAWSPPGQGHSVTF TGTGCCTGGAGTCCGCCGGGACAGGGACACTCGGTAACCTTC
- TRBJ1-5 TRBD1 TRBV4-1 CASSLQGSTTNQPQHF TGCGCCAGCAGTCTACAGGGGTCAACTACCAATCAGCCCCAGCATTTT
- TRBJ1-1 - TRBV29-1 CSVQGHTEAFF TGCAGCGTTCAAGGGCATACTGAAGCTTTCTTT
- TRBJ1-6 TRBD1 TRBV19 CASSAYRDRGSPLHF TGTGCCAGTAGTGCCTACCGGGACAGAGGATCACCCCTCCACTTT
- TRBJ2-3 - TRBV18 CASSPRGPADTQYF TGTGCCAGCTCACCACGGGGGCCAGCCGATACGCAGTATTTT
- TRBJ1-2 TRBD1 TRBV6-5 CASSYSGQGTYGYTF TGTGCCAGCAGTTACTCCGGACAGGGGACCTATGGCTACACCTTC
- TRBJ2-7 TRBD1 TRBV9 CASSVTGGTDEQYF TGTGCCAGCAGCGTGACAGGGGGCACGGACGAGCAGTACTTC
- TRBJ2-2 - TRBV24-1 CATSDSRQGRAGELFF TGTGCCACCAGTGATTCGAGGCAGGGTAGAGCCGGGGAGCTGTTTTTT
once TRBJ2-1 - TRBV7-8 CASSVGGGGHNEQFF TGTGCCAGCAGCGTAGGAGGCGGGGGCCACAATGAGCAGTTCTTC